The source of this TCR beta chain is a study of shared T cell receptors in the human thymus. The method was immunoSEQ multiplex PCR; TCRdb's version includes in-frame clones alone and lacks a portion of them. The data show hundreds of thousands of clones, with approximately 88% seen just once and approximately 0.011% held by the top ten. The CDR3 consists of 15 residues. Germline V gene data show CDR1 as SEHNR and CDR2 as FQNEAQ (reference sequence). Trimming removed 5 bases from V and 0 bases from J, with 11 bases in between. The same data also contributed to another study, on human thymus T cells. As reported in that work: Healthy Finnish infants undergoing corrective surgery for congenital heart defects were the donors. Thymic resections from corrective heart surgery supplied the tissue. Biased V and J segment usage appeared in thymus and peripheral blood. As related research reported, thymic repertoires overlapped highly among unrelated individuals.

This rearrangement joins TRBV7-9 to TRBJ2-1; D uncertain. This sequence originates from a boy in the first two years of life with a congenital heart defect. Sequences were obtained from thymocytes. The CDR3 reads CASSLLSSSYNEQFF. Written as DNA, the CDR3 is TGTGCCAGCAGCCTACTGTCGAGCTCCTACAATGAGCAGTTCTTC.